The next 3 T cell receptor beta chains were all read from a single sample in a study of T cells in Graves' hyperthyroidism and ophthalmopathy. RNA transcripts yielded amplified TCR beta CDR3 regions. The TCR CDR3 was amplified in a first-round RT-PCR using the HTBI primer set. TCRdb independently ran MiXCR on the multiplex PCR reads; one entry per CDR3 protein. The repertoire holds about 130,000 distinct CDR3 sequences, with about 20% as singletons. Sequenced material: blood. Receptor source: a woman between 50 and 59 years old with Graves' hyperthyroidism that later progressed to Graves' ophthalmopathy.

This clonotype was detected only a few times. The chain employs TRBV5-6 and TRBJ2-1; D unresolved. V dropped 4 bases and J dropped 10 bases, with 9 bases sitting between them. This CDR3 is built from 11 residues. The germline CDR1 and CDR2 sequences are SGHDT and YYEEEE. In DNA, the CDR3 is TGTGCCAGCAGCCTTAGCTGGGAGCAGTTCTTC. It is translated as CASSLSWEQFF.

The CDR3 nucleotides are TGTGCCAGCAGCTTAGCTGGGGGATTTAATCAGCCCCAGCATTTT. Protein sequence: CASSLAGGFNQPQHF. J is TRBJ1-5 and V is TRBV11-2; D is possibly TRBD1 (5 bases). The CDR3 totals 15 residues. CDR1 is SGHAT, CDR2 FQNNGV, per germline. V gave up 1 base and J gave up 4 bases, with 11 bases separating them.

This clonotype appeared many times. The J gene is TRBJ1-1, the V gene TRBV18; D might be TRBD1 (6 bases). Trimming left V 3 bases short and J 1 base short, with 12 bases between. This CDR3 has 15 amino acids. In germline, CDR1 is KGHSH, CDR2 LQKENI. The CDR3 nucleotides are TGTGCCAGCTCACCCAAACAGGGTTCGAACACTGAAGCTTTCTTT. The encoded protein is CASSPKQGSNTEAFF.